Following are 20 T cell receptor beta chains from one sample sequenced in a study of blood T cell repertoires in COVID-19 (TCRdb year 2020). Libraries came from the immunoSEQ multiplex PCR assay. TCRdb provides this immuneACCESS table in a form limited to in-frame rearrangements. Some clones are lacking; in checked studies, under half of them reflect an unresolved V gene, and why the rest are absent is not known. The sample table lists 65,000 to 100,000 clones, more than 80% of them with a count of one. The biggest ten clones account for less than 15% of the sample. The source material was peripheral blood. These receptors originate from a human donor in a cohort sampled during active COVID-19.

The chain employs TRBV3-1 (or the pseudogene TRBV3-2) and TRBJ1-2, with 7 positions matching TRBD1. The CDR3 consists of 16 residues. The germline CDR1 and CDR2 sequences are LGHDT and YNNKEL (reference sequence). Trimming took 0 bases from V and 3 from J; bases not matched to a gene: 7. CDR3 sequence (DNA): TGTGCCAGCAGCCAAGATCGAGGGGGCGCCCACTATGGCTACACCTTC. Encoded protein: CASSQDRGGAHYGYTF.

This rearrangement joins TRBV9 to TRBJ2-7; TRBD1 agrees at 9 bases. The CDR3 covers 15 residues. Per the germline V gene, CDR1 is SGDLS and CDR2 is YYNGEE. V lost 3 bases, J lost 3 bases, and 7 bases stayed unmatched. The CDR3 here is CASSEYPGQGYEQYF. The CDR3 nucleotides are TGTGCCAGCAGCGAATATCCGGGACAGGGCTACGAGCAGTACTTC.

This clone is a singleton in its sample. The genes are TRBV6-2 or TRBV6-3 and TRBJ1-5; 9 nucleotides line up with TRBD1. Germline CDR1 and CDR2: MNHEY and SVGEGT. The CDR3 has 20 residues. Unmatched junction bases numbered 15, after V lost 0 bases and J lost 3 bases. This chain's CDR3 is CASSYSKATGTGTFNQPQHF. The DNA for the CDR3 is TGTGCCAGCAGTTACTCGAAGGCTACCGGGACAGGGACTTTCAATCAGCCCCAGCATTTT.

This chain uses TRBV5-1 with TRBJ2-5; the D gene is possibly TRBD2 (6 bases). V lost 7 bases to trimming and J lost 2 bases, with 15 bases between them. Germline lookup yields CDR1 SGHRS and CDR2 YFSETQ. The CDR3 has 14 residues. CDR3 coding DNA: TGCGCCAGCCGTGCCTCGGGACTTCAAGAGACCCAGTACTTC. Its translation: CASRASGLQETQYF. Using reference TRBV5-1 and TRBJ2-5 for the parts outside the CDR3, the full variable domain is KAGVTQTPRYLIKTRGQQVTLSCSPISGHRSVSWYQQTPGQGLQFLFEYFSETQRNKGNFPGRFSGRQFSNSRSEMNVSTLELGDSALYLCASRASGLQETQYFGPGTRLLVL.

The J gene is TRBJ2-1, the V gene TRBV4-2; 7 nucleotides line up with TRBD1. This CDR3 region has 13 residues. The germline gives CDR1 LGHNA, CDR2 YNFKEQ. J gave up 7 bases and V 3 bases, and 3 bases lay outside the gene matches. CDR3: CASSQRQGNEQFF. As DNA, the CDR3 is TGTGCCAGCAGCCAGAGACAGGGAAATGAGCAGTTCTTC.

The CDR3 DNA reads as TGTGCCAGCAGTTACGGGCAGGGGATCAGCTACACCTTC. Amino acids: CASSYGQGISYTF. V and J are TRBV6-5 and TRBJ1-2; D is possibly TRBD1 (6 bases). This CDR3 has 13 residues. V shed 2 bases and J shed 9 bases, with 13 bases lying between them. CDR1 MNHEY and CDR2 SVGAGI come from the germline V gene.

The V and J genes are TRBV5-6 and TRBJ2-7, with 15 nucleotides matching TRBD2. Germline CDR1 SGHDT, CDR2 YYEEEE. The CDR3 runs to 18 residues. After removal of 4 bases from V and 2 bases from J, the junction contained 10 bases not matched to a gene. Written as DNA, the CDR3 is TGTGCCAGCAGCACTGGACTAGCGGGGGGGCTTTATACCTACGAGCAGTACTTC. It translates to CASSTGLAGGLYTYEQYF.

This chain uses TRBV19 with TRBJ1-6; D gene unclear. V lost 1 base, J lost 0 bases, and 7 bases lay in between. Germline-derived CDR1 and CDR2 are LNHDA and SQIVND (reference sequence). The CDR3 length is 16 residues. The CDR3 spells CASSIATYSYNSPLHF. The CDR3 DNA reads as TGTGCCAGTAGTATAGCCACATACTCCTATAATTCACCCCTCCACTTT.

This chain links TRBV2 with TRBJ1-6, with 11 bases lining up with TRBD1. The CDR3 is made up of 14 amino acids. Germline CDR1 and CDR2: SNHLY and FYNNEI. Trimming removed 6 bases from V and 9 bases from J; junction bases left unmatched: 4. The chain's CDR3 is CASRGQGGGSPLHF. CDR3 coding DNA: TGTGCCAGCAGGGGACAGGGGGGAGGTTCACCCCTCCACTTT.

The chain is built from TRBV4-1 and TRBJ2-3; 14 bases agree with TRBD2. CDR3 length equals 20 residues. The ends lost 5 bases at V and 0 bases at J; junction bases unmatched: 13. Germline V gene data show CDR1 as MGHRA and CDR2 as YSYEKL. The DNA for the CDR3 is TGCGCCAGCAGCGATCGTGGGGGGACTAGCGGGGGTATTAGCACAGATACGCAGTATTTT. This sequence encodes CASSDRGGTSGGISTDTQYF.

The chain links TRBV4-1 to TRBJ2-7; 7 bases fit TRBD2. The J segment lost 2 bases and the V segment lost 1 base, leaving 2 bases of the junction unmatched. The CDR3 is made up of 14 amino acids. The germline V gene has CDR1 MGHRA and CDR2 YSYEKL. The DNA of the CDR3 is TGCGCCAGCAGCCAAGGCGGGGGTACCTACGAGCAGTACTTC. Protein product: CASSQGGGTYEQYF.

This clone has a single count. The chain employs TRBV18 and TRBJ1-3; D might be TRBD1 (6 bases). Trimming took 0 bases from V and 2 from J, leaving 20 bases between them. This CDR3 region has 19 residues. Germline V gene sequence: CDR1 KGHSH, CDR2 LQKENI. The DNA for the CDR3 is TGTGCCAGCTCACCACCGGGAAGGGGGAACTCTGCGACTGGAAACACCATATATTTT. It encodes CASSPPGRGNSATGNTIYF.

The chain uses TRBV5-8 and TRBJ2-2; D may be TRBD2 (6 bases). V was clipped by 4 bases and J by 0 bases, with 13 bases between them. The CDR3 consists of 16 residues. Germline V CDR1 and CDR2: SGHTS, YDEGEE. The CDR3 bases are TGTGCCAGCAGCCCCCGGGGGTATTCGAACACCGGGGAGCTGTTTTTT. This sequence encodes CASSPRGYSNTGELFF.

The chain joins TRBV6-5 to TRBJ1-6; 8 nucleotides line up with TRBD1. Germline CDR1 and CDR2: MNHEY and SVGAGI. The CDR3 consists of 14 residues. Trimming removed 6 bases from V and 7 bases from J; junction bases left unmatched: 5. The CDR3 region is CASRTRGRNSPLHF. CDR3 DNA sequence: TGTGCCAGCAGGACCAGGGGGCGGAATTCACCCCTCCACTTT.

The chain employs TRBV9 and TRBJ1-1; no definite D call. Trimming left V 0 bases short and J 5 bases short, with 11 bases between. There are 14 residues in the CDR3. CDR1 and CDR2 from the germline V gene are SGDLS and YYNGEE. CDR3 DNA sequence: TGTGCCAGCAGCGTAGCGGTACGAGGGACTGAAGCTTTCTTT. It encodes CASSVAVRGTEAFF.

The chain uses TRBV2 and TRBJ1-2; tentatively, D is TRBD1 (6 bases). The germline CDR1 and CDR2 sequences are SNHLY and FYNNEI. Trimming took off 3 bases at V and 10 bases at J, with 9 bases between the two ends. This CDR3 has 11 residues. CDR3 residues: CASSDQGHYTF. DNA for the CDR3: TGTGCCAGCAGTGACCAGGGGCACTACACCTTC.

This clone was recorded only once. Distinct nucleotide sequences in the sample also encode this CDR3. The chain joins TRBV19 to TRBJ2-7; 8 nucleotides match TRBD1. V shed 3 bases, J shed 7 bases, and the junction held 8 bases outside the gene matches. CDR3 length equals 14 residues. Germline V gene data show CDR1 as LNHDA and CDR2 as SQIVND (reference sequence). CDR3 bases: TGTGCCAGTAGTATCGCGACAGGGGTTGGGGAGCAGTACTTC. Amino acid sequence: CASSIATGVGEQYF.

The J gene is TRBJ1-4, the V gene TRBV7-2; D unclear. Trimming stripped 1 base from V and 8 bases from J, with 8 bases between. Germline values: CDR1 SGHTA, CDR2 FQGNSA. The CDR3 contains 13 residues. The CDR3 coding sequence is TGTGCCAGCAGCTTAGTTGGGCCAGAAAAACTGTTTTTT. Encoded protein: CASSLVGPEKLFF. Drawing the rest from reference TRBV7-2 and TRBJ1-4, the complete variable domain is GAGVSQSPSNKVTEKGKDVELRCDPISGHTALYWYRQSLGQGLEFLIYFQGNSAPDKSGLPSDRFSAERTGGSVSTLTIQRTQQEDSAVYLCASSLVGPEKLFFGSGTQLSVL.

This chain connects TRBV30 to TRBJ1-2; maybe TRBD1 (6 bases). This CDR3 region has 15 residues. Germline V CDR1 and CDR2: GTSNPN, SVGIG (reference sequence). The V and J ends lost 4 bases and 0 bases respectively, with 15 bases between them. In DNA, the CDR3 is TGTGCCTGGAAACTAACAGGGATGACTAACTATGGCTACACCTTC. Translation gives CAWKLTGMTNYGYTF.

This clone was seen a handful of times. The chain joins TRBV15 to TRBJ2-2; the D is unclear. Per the germline V gene, CDR1 is LNHNV and CDR2 is YYDKDF (reference sequence). The CDR3 sequence is 12 residues long. V was clipped by 3 bases and J by 7 bases, with 6 bases between them. The CDR3 sequence is CATSSISGELFF. CDR3 DNA sequence: TGTGCCACCAGCAGCATTAGCGGGGAGCTGTTTTTT.